This TCR beta chain was retrieved from a study of siplizumab effects on memory and regulatory T cells (dated by TCRdb to between 2017 and 2020). General notes on the study: The study looked at the effect of siplizumab, an anti-CD2 antibody, on alloreactive T-cell subsets in allogeneic mixed lymphocyte reactions made from human PBMCs.

Receptors were amplified or captured by the immunoSEQ multiplex PCR assay. Roughly 100,000 TCR templates per sample were assayed on the deep sequencing platform. Genomic DNA extracted from sorted T cells was used for TCRbeta CDR3 sequencing. Processing in the source paper ran as follows. The R programming language was used for the clonal analysis of the TCRbeta CDR3 data. Unstimulated samples were compared with post-reaction CFSE-low samples to define alloreactive CD4+ and CD8+ clones. Regulatory or non-regulatory origin was assigned to alloreactive CD4+ clones by matching of sequences to sorted unstimulated Treg and non-Treg repertoires. TCRdb carries this immuneACCESS record with in-frame sequences only. Its versions omit some clonotypes, under half of them owing to an unresolved V gene in the studies checked, with the rest unexplained. V, J and clone size were drawn from that table, and D and trimming were deduced from the DNA. In all, the sample holds tens of thousands of clones, and around 98% of those were seen once. 1.1% of the sample comes from the top ten.

The CDR3 measures 17 amino acids from cysteine to phenylalanine. The entry retains the CDR3 DNA only, 51 bases that are in frame from base 1. The V end gives up 2 bases and the J end 5 bases, leaving 9 bases in the junction not matched to a gene. Sequences MNHEY (CDR1) and SMNVEV (CDR2) are obtained from the germline V gene (reference sequence). What the authors observed across the whole study: Roughly 75-97% of proliferating CD4+ or CD8+ clones could not be assigned a naive or memory phenotype. The cumulative frequency of alloreactive sequences that could be traced back to unstimulated CD4+ memory T cells was significantly reduced by siplizumab. The suppressive function of proliferating Tregs from siplizumab cultures was not functionally confirmed. Greater diversity appeared to be present in unstimulated naive T cells than in memory T cells, and a substantial contribution to the alloresponse seemed to be made by naive cells. Among mappable alloreactive CD4+ clones, an average Treg-derived fraction of less than 70% was observed with siplizumab, compared with 26.9% in control reactions. Sequences below about 10^-5 frequency were poorly captured, so only a minor fraction of alloreactive clones could be mapped to unstimulated subsets.

Unstimulated CD4+ memory cells were also sequenced in three donor pairs, together with CD4+ naive, CD8+ TEMRA, CD8+ naive and CD8+ effector memory subsets. TCRbeta CDR3 sequencing was performed on sorted unstimulated T cells and on proliferating T cells recovered from mixed lymphocyte reactions. Fresh whole blood from about 11 HLA-typed healthy donors was used as the source from which PBMCs were isolated. With respect to this clone: Its specific antigen is unknown. There are no base qualities to consult, and no much larger clone falls within one base.

This receptor chain uses TRBV27 and TRBJ2-1, and 10 bases in between align with TRBD1. Sequenced: naive CD8+ T cells sorted from blood. This specimen's cell subset or site label, interpreted: unstimulated naive T cells. This sequence originates from a human donor in good health. The CDR3 protein: CASSLAWGTGVHNEQFF. The sequence in DNA is TGTGCCAGCAGTTTAGCCTGGGGGACAGGGGTCCACAATGAGCAGTTCTTC.